The sequence of this T cell receptor (beta chain) was determined in a study of OX40 agonist ivuxolimab in advanced cancers. Some clones are missing from TCRdb's copy, which holds only in-frame ones; the method was immunoSEQ multiplex PCR. The data contain fewer than 80,000 clones, 70% to 90% of them seen just once; the ten biggest clones take up roughly 6%. Germline lookup yields CDR1 SGHVS and CDR2 FNYEAQ. The CDR3 sequence is 11 residues long. V shed 5 bases and J shed 6 bases, with 8 bases lying between them. V is TRBV7-6 and J is TRBJ2-7; the D gene is possibly TRBD1 (5 bases). The TCR originated in an adult with an advanced solid tumor such as melanoma, head and neck, liver or kidney cancer. This specimen consisted of CD4+ or CD8+ T cells sorted from blood, obtained in a trial of the OX40 agonist ivuxolimab. The CDR3 DNA reads as TGTGCCAGCAGCCTTGGGGCCGAGCAGTACTTC. Its protein product is CASSLGAEQYF.